This entry is about one T cell receptor (beta chain). The data were taken from a study of blood T cell repertoires in COVID-19. For the study at large: Acute and convalescent COVID-19 specimens originated in the United States, Italy and Spain.

Per the authors' pipeline: Scientists estimated how many nucleated cells there were by amplifying reference gene primers. The assay was immunoSEQ multiplex PCR, and TCRdb's table has in-frame clones only and misses some. From that table come the V and J calls and clone size; the DNA was used to work out D and trimming. This table has about 43,000 clones, just under 90% appearing once. Germline loops: CDR1 SGHDT, CDR2 YYEEEE. CDR3 length equals 13 residues. The V and J ends lost 6 bases and 2 bases respectively, with 12 bases between them. This sequence originates from a man between 40 and 49 years old with COVID-19, enrolled during active disease. The V and J genes are TRBV5-6 and TRBJ2-7, with a weak D call TRBD2 (5 bases). Sequencing was done on a sample of peripheral blood. This CDR3 reads CASTLPGTYEQYF. In DNA form, the CDR3 reads TGTGCCAGCACCTTACCCGGGACCTACGAGCAGTACTTC.